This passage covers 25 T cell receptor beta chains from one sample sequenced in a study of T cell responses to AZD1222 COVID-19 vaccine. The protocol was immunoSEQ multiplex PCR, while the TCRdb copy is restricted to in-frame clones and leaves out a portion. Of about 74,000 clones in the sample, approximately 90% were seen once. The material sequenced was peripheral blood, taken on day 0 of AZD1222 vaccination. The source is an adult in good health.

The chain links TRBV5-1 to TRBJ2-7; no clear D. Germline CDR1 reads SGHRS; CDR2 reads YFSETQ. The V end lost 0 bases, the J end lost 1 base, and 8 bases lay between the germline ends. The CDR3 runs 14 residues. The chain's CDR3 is CASSLVDRSYEQYF. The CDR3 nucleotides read TGCGCCAGCAGCTTGGTGGATAGGTCCTACGAGCAGTACTTC.

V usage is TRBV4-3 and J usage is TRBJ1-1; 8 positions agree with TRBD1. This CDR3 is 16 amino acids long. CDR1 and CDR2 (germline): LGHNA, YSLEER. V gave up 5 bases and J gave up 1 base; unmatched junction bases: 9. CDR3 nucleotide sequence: TGCGCCAGCAGCGATGCCCTCGACAGGGGGAACACTGAAGCTTTCTTT. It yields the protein CASSDALDRGNTEAFF.

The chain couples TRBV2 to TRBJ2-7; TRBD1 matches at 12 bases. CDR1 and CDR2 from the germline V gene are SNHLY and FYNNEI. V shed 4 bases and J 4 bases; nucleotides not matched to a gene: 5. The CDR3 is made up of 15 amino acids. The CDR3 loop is CASSGPGQGAYEQYF. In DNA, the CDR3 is TGTGCCAGCAGTGGGCCGGGACAGGGGGCGTACGAGCAGTACTTC.

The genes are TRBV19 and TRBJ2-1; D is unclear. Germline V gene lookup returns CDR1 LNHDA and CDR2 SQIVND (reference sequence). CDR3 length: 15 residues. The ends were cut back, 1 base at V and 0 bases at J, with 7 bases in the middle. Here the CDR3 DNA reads TGTGCCAGTAGTATAGGCACGAGCTCCTACAATGAGCAGTTCTTC. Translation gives CASSIGTSSYNEQFF.

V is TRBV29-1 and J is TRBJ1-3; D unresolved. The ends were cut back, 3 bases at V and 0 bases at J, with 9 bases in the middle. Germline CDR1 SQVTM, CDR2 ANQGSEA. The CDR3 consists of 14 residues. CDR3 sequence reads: CSVECQFSGNTIYF. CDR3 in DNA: TGCAGCGTTGAGTGCCAGTTCTCTGGAAACACCATATATTTT.

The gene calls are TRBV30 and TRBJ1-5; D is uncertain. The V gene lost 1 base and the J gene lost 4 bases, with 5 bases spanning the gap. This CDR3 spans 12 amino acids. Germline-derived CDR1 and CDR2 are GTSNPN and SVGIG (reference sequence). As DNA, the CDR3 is TGTGCCTGGAGTGCAAGGAATCAGCCCCAGCATTTT. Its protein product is CAWSARNQPQHF.

CDR3 nucleotides: TGTGCCAGCAGTTTTGCCAGAACGCAGTATTTT. It is translated as CASSFARTQYF. The chain uses TRBV28 and TRBJ2-3; D is uncertain. The germline V gene encodes CDR1 MDHEN and CDR2 SYDVKM. V was shortened by 3 bases and J by 9 bases, with 7 bases between the two germline ends. This CDR3 is 11 amino acids long.

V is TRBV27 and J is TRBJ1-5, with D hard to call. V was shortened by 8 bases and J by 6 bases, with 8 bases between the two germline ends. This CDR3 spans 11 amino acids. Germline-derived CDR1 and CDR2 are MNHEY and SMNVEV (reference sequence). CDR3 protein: CASGLAQPQHF. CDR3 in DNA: TGTGCCAGCGGGTTAGCTCAGCCCCAGCATTTT.

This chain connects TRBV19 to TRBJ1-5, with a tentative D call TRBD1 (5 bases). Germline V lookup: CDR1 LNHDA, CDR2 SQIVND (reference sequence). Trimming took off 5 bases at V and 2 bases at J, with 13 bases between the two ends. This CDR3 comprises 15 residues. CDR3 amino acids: CASSLRVLGNQPQHF. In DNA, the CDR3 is TGTGCCAGTAGTCTCAGGGTGTTGGGCAATCAGCCCCAGCATTTT.

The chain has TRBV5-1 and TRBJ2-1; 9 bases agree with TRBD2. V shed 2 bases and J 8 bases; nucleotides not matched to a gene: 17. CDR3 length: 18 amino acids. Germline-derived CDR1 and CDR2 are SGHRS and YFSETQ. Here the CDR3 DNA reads TGCGCCAGCAGCTTTGGGTATCTAGCGGGGCCGAGCTGGGATGAGCAGTTCTTC. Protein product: CASSFGYLAGPSWDEQFF.

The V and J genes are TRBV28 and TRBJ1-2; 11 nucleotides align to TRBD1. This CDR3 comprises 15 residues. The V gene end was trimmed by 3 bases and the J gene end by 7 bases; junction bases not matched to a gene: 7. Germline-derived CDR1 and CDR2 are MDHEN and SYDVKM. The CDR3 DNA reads TGTGCCAGCAGTTTGTCCGGGACAGGGGGGGTTGGCTACACCTTC. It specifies CASSLSGTGGVGYTF.

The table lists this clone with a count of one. The CDR3 DNA reads as TGTGCCAGCAGCCGACAGGGGCAGCAAGATACGCAGTATTTT. Encoded protein: CASSRQGQQDTQYF. V and J are TRBV7-9 and TRBJ2-3, with 8 bases identical to TRBD1. The CDR3 loop spans 14 amino acids. V lost 5 bases to trimming and J lost 5 bases; unmatched junction nucleotides: 6. Germline lookup yields CDR1 SEHNR and CDR2 FQNEAQ (reference sequence).

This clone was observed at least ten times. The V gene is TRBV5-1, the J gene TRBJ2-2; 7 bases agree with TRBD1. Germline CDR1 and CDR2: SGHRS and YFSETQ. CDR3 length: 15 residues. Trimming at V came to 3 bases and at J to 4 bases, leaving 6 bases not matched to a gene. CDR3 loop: CASSWRQGVTGELFF. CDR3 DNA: TGCGCCAGCAGCTGGAGACAGGGAGTCACCGGGGAGCTGTTTTTT.

The DNA for the CDR3 is TGTGCCAGCAGTGAAGGGGCTAACTATGGCTACACCTTC. Translation gives CASSEGANYGYTF. This rearrangement joins TRBV2 to TRBJ1-2; D is ambiguous. There are 13 residues in the CDR3. V lost 1 base and J 0 bases, leaving 3 bases between the germline ends. Germline values: CDR1 SNHLY, CDR2 FYNNEI. The complete variable domain, with remaining parts taken from reference TRBV2 and TRBJ1-2, reads EPEVTQTPSHQVTQMGQEVILRCVPISNHLYFYWYRQILGQKVEFLVSFYNNEISEKSEIFDDQFSVERPDGSNFTLKIRSTKLEDSAMYFCASSEGANYGYTFGSGTRLTVV.

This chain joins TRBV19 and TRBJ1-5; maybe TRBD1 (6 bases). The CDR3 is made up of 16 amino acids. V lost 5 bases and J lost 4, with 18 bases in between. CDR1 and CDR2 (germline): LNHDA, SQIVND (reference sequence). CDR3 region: CASSPRLSRGNQPQHF. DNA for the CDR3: TGTGCCAGTAGTCCCCGTTTATCCAGGGGAAATCAGCCCCAGCATTTT.

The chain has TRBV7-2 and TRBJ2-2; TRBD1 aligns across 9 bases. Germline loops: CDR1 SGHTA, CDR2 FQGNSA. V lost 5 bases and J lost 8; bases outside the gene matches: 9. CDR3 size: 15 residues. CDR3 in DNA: TGTGCCAGCAGCCCCCGGACAGGGGCGCTGGGGGAGCTGTTTTTT. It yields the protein CASSPRTGALGELFF. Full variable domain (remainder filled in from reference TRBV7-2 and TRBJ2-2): GAGVSQSPSNKVTEKGKDVELRCDPISGHTALYWYRQSLGQGLEFLIYFQGNSAPDKSGLPSDRFSAERTGGSVSTLTIQRTQQEDSAVYLCASSPRTGALGELFFGEGSRLTVL.

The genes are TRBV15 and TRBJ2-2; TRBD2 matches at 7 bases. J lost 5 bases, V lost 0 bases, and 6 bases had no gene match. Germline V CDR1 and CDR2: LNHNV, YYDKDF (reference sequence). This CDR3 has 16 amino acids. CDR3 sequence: CATSRDPAGFTGELFF. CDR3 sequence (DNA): TGTGCCACCAGCAGAGATCCAGCGGGATTTACCGGGGAGCTGTTTTTT.

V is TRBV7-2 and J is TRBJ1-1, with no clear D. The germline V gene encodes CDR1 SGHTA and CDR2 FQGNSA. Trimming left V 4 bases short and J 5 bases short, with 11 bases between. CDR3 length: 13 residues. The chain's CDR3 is CASSSIGGTEAFF. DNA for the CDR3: TGTGCCAGCAGCTCCATCGGTGGGACTGAAGCTTTCTTT.

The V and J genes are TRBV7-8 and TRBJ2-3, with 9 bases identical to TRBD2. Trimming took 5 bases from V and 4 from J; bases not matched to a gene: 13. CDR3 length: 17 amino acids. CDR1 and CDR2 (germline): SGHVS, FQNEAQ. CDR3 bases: TGTGCCAGCAGCCCAATCGGGACTAGCCAACCACCAGATACGCAGTATTTT. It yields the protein CASSPIGTSQPPDTQYF.

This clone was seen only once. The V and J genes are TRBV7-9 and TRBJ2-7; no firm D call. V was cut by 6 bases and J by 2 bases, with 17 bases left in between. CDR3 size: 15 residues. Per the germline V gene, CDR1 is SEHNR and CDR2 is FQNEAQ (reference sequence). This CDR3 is CASSRTPSRTYEQYF. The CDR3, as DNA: TGTGCCAGCAGTCGGACGCCCTCACGGACCTACGAGCAGTACTTC.

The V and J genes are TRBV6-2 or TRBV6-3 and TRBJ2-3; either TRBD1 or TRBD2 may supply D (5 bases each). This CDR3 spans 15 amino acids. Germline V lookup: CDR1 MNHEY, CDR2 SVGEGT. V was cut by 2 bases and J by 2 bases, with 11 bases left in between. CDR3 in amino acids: CASSYRDHHTDTQYF. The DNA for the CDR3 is TGTGCCAGCAGTTACCGGGACCACCACACAGATACGCAGTATTTT.

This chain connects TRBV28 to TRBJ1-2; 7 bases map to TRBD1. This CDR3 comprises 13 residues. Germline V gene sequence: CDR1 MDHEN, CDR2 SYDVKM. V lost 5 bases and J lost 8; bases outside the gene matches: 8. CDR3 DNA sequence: TGTGCCAGCAGTCTATCGGACAGGTGGGGCTACACCTTC. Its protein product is CASSLSDRWGYTF.

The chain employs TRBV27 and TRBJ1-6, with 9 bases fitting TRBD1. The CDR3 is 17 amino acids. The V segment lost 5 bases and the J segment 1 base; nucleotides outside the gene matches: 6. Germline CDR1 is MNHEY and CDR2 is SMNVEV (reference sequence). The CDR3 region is CASSRKTGGSYNSPLHF. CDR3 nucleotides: TGTGCCAGCAGTCGAAAGACAGGGGGATCCTATAATTCACCCCTCCACTTT.

This CDR3 is CASSSWGTGPSYEQYF. The CDR3 nucleotides read TGCGCCAGCAGCTCGTGGGGGACAGGGCCTTCCTACGAGCAGTACTTC. The chain employs TRBV5-1 and TRBJ2-7; 9 positions agree with TRBD1. The V and J ends lost 3 bases and 1 base, in that order; junction bases with no gene match: 8. The CDR3 is 16 amino acids. The germline V gene has CDR1 SGHRS and CDR2 YFSETQ.

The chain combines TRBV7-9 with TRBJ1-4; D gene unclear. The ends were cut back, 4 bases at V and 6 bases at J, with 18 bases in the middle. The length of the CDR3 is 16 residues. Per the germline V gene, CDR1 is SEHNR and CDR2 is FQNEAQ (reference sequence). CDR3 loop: CASSSRLADSYEKLFF. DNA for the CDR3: TGTGCCAGCAGCTCCCGCTTGGCAGATTCATATGAAAAACTGTTTTTT.